Presented here are 21 T cell receptor beta chains from one specimen sequenced in a study of blood T cell repertoires in COVID-19. Data came from immunoSEQ multiplex PCR; TCRdb stores just in-frame clones and leaves some out. The sample carries fewer than 200,000 clones, more than 80% recorded once. Sequencing was done on a sample of peripheral blood. The receptors here all came from a woman between 40 and 55 years old with COVID-19, enrolled during active disease.

V is TRBV29-1 and J is TRBJ2-1; 7 bases map to TRBD2. CDR1 and CDR2 (germline): SQVTM, ANQGSEA. The CDR3 totals 17 residues. V lost 5 bases to trimming and J lost 1 base; unmatched junction nucleotides: 14. DNA for the CDR3: TGCAGCGTTTGGACGGGTAGCGGGCCGTCTTCCTACAATGAGCAGTTCTTC. It yields the protein CSVWTGSGPSSYNEQFF.

This clone was counted a single time. The V call is TRBV11-2, the J call TRBJ2-1; D uncertain. From germline, CDR1 is SGHAT and CDR2 FQNNGV. The V gene lost 7 bases and the J gene lost 0 bases, with 16 bases spanning the gap. This CDR3 spans 16 amino acids. For the CDR3, the DNA is TGTGCCAGCACCTCCCCTCGGGTAAGCTCCTACAATGAGCAGTTCTTC. Translated: CASTSPRVSSYNEQFF.

The genes are TRBV14 and TRBJ2-3, with D possibly TRBD1 on 5 matching bases. Trimming took 3 bases from V and 4 from J, leaving 17 bases between them. Germline lookup yields CDR1 SGHDN and CDR2 FVKESK. The CDR3 runs 16 residues. CDR3 coding DNA: TGTGCCAGCAGCCATGGGGCCAAACCGTCATCAGATACGCAGTATTTT. Amino acid sequence: CASSHGAKPSSDTQYF. The full variable domain, in which reference TRBV14 and TRBJ2-3 provide the parts outside the CDR3, is EAGVTQFPSHSVIEKGQTVTLRCDPISGHDNLYWYRRVMGKEIKFLLHFVKESKQDESGMPNNRFLAERTGGTYSTLKVQPAELEDSGVYFCASSHGAKPSSDTQYFGPGTRLTVL.

This clone was seen a handful of times. The chain carries TRBV27 and TRBJ1-2; D ambiguous. Between the trimmed V and J ends, which lost 5 bases and 0 bases, there was a span of 10 bases. Germline V gives CDR1 MNHEY, CDR2 SMNVEV (reference sequence). The CDR3 spans 14 residues. CDR3 nucleotide sequence: TGTGCCAGCAGTAAGCCCGGGACTAACTATGGCTACACCTTC. Its protein product is CASSKPGTNYGYTF.

CDR3 nucleotides: TGCAGCGCAACAGGGGTTACGCAGTATTTT. Translation gives CSATGVTQYF. This chain links TRBV29-1 with TRBJ2-3, with TRBD1 identical over 7 bases. In germline, CDR1 is SQVTM, CDR2 ANQGSEA. CDR3 length: 10 amino acids. V gave up 7 bases and J gave up 8 bases; unmatched junction bases: 3.

Turning to this clone: Other DNA sequences in the same sample also yield this CDR3. V gene TRBV12-3 or TRBV12-4 combines with J gene TRBJ2-5; a possible D gene is TRBD2 (5 bases). The germline V and J ends were trimmed by 6 bases and 5 bases, with 13 bases remaining between them. The CDR3 runs 13 residues. This CDR3 is CASSLSVRETQYF. The CDR3, as DNA: TGTGCCAGCAGCCTTAGCGTACGGGAGACCCAGTACTTC.

A few counts support this clone. The genes are TRBV9 and TRBJ1-6; 9 bases are a match to TRBD1. With 3 bases clipped from V and 7 bases from J, the junction kept 2 bases outside the gene matches. This CDR3 region has 14 residues. Germline V CDR1 and CDR2: SGDLS, YYNGEE. The CDR3 DNA sequence: TGTGCCAGCAGCGCCGGGACAGGGAATTCACCCCTCCACTTT. Protein sequence: CASSAGTGNSPLHF.

V usage is TRBV2 and J usage is TRBJ1-1, with D tentatively TRBD1 (6 bases). V shed 8 bases and J shed 4 bases, with 26 bases lying between them. From germline, CDR1 is SNHLY and CDR2 FYNNEI. The CDR3 is 17 amino acids. DNA for the CDR3: TGTGCCAGCTCCACAATAATACAGGGTCCGGGGGGCACTGAAGCTTTCTTT. Amino acid sequence: CASSTIIQGPGGTEAFF. Variable domain in full (rest from reference TRBV2 and TRBJ1-1): EPEVTQTPSHQVTQMGQEVILRCVPISNHLYFYWYRQILGQKVEFLVSFYNNEISEKSEIFDDQFSVERPDGSNFTLKIRSTKLEDSAMYFCASSTIIQGPGGTEAFFGQGTRLTVV.

The gene calls are TRBV6-5 and TRBJ2-3; TRBD2 agrees at 8 bases. Looked up from germline, CDR1 is MNHEY and CDR2 is SVGAGI. The CDR3 is 15 amino acids. The trim removed 6 bases at V and 7 bases at J, leaving 12 bases unmatched. The CDR3 loop reads CASRISGRGINTQYF. CDR3 sequence (DNA): TGTGCCAGCAGGATAAGCGGGAGAGGGATCAATACGCAGTATTTT.

The chain is built from TRBV5-5 and TRBJ1-5; 11 nucleotides line up with TRBD1. V shed 4 bases, J shed 12 bases, and the junction held 9 bases outside the gene matches. Germline V gene sequence: CDR1 SGHKS, CDR2 YYEKEE (reference sequence). This CDR3 has 14 amino acids. CDR3 loop: CASSPGTGGGSQHF. In DNA, the CDR3 is TGTGCCAGCAGCCCCGGGACAGGGGGAGGAAGCCAGCATTTT.

In nucleotides, the CDR3 is TGTGCCAGCAGTGCCGGCGGGGGGACAGATACGCAGTATTTT. Its protein product is CASSAGGGTDTQYF. This sequence joins TRBV6-4 and TRBJ2-3, with TRBD2 identical over 8 bases. The CDR3 extends over 14 amino acids. J gave up 3 bases and V 4 bases, and 3 bases lay outside the gene matches. Germline V gene sequence: CDR1 MRHNA, CDR2 SNTAGT.

CDR3 loop: CASSPAPSSPPHEQFF. For the CDR3, the DNA is TGTGCCAGCAGCCCGGCGCCTAGCAGCCCCCCCCATGAGCAGTTCTTC. The chain is built from TRBV5-4 and TRBJ2-1, with D perhaps TRBD2 (5 bases). Trimming removed 4 bases at V and 8 bases at J, with 22 bases between. The CDR3 contains 16 residues. Germline CDR1 and CDR2: SGHNT and YYREEE (reference sequence).

V gene TRBV5-4 combines with J gene TRBJ2-7; 11 bases agree with TRBD1. CDR1 is SGHNT, CDR2 YYREEE, per germline (reference sequence). The J segment lost 5 bases and the V segment lost 4 bases, leaving 11 bases of the junction unmatched. The CDR3 is 16 amino acids. CDR3 region: CASSRIRTGGIHEQYF. DNA of the CDR3: TGTGCCAGCAGCCGTATTAGGACAGGGGGCATCCACGAGCAGTACTTC. Supplemented by reference TRBV5-4 and TRBJ2-7, the full variable domain reads ETGVTQSPTHLIKTRGQQVTLRCSSQSGHNTVSWYQQALGQGPQFIFQYYREEENGRGNFPPRFSGLQFPNYSSELNVNALELDDSALYLCASSRIRTGGIHEQYFGPGTRLTVT.

This chain uses TRBV6-5 with TRBJ1-4; D is ambiguous. The V gene lost 10 bases and the J gene lost 5 bases, with 17 bases spanning the gap. The CDR3 runs 14 residues. Germline CDR1 is MNHEY and CDR2 is SVGAGI. The CDR3 region is CATASTVSNEKLFF. As DNA, the CDR3 is TGTGCCACAGCATCGACCGTTAGCAATGAAAAACTGTTTTTT.

The chain carries TRBV18 and TRBJ2-2, with TRBD1 matching 7 bases. The CDR3 runs to 14 residues. V dropped 1 base and J dropped 4; count of bases not matched to a gene: 0. Germline assignment: CDR1 KGHSH and CDR2 LQKENI. The CDR3 sequence is CASSPQGATGELFF. The DNA of the CDR3 is TGTGCCAGCTCACCACAGGGGGCCACCGGGGAGCTGTTTTTT. Filled out from reference TRBV18 and TRBJ2-2, the complete variable domain reads NAGVMQNPRHLVRRRGQEARLRCSPMKGHSHVYWYRQLPEEGLKFMVYLQKENIIDESGMPKERFSAEFPKEGPSILRIQQVVRGDSAAYFCASSPQGATGELFFGEGSRLTVL.

The genes are TRBV5-8 and TRBJ1-5; 8 nucleotides line up with TRBD1. Unmatched junction bases numbered 7, after V lost 5 bases and J lost 3 bases. The CDR3 extends over 15 amino acids. Germline V CDR1 and CDR2: SGHTS, YDEGEE. The CDR3 spells CASRPWTGHNQPQHF. The CDR3 nucleotides are TGTGCCAGCAGACCCTGGACAGGGCACAATCAGCCCCAGCATTTT.

The chain is built from TRBV10-3 and TRBJ1-1; D is ambiguous. This CDR3 has 11 residues. The germline V gene encodes CDR1 ENHRY and CDR2 SYGVKD. The V gene lost 4 bases and the J gene lost 7 bases, with 7 bases spanning the gap. CDR3 residues: CAISAGGEAFF. The CDR3 DNA sequence: TGTGCCATCAGTGCCGGTGGTGAAGCTTTCTTT.

This sequence joins TRBV6-5 and TRBJ2-5, with D maybe TRBD2 (6 bases). The length of the CDR3 is 14 residues. V gave up 6 bases and J gave up 5 bases, with 16 bases separating them. Germline-derived CDR1 and CDR2 are MNHEY and SVGAGI. The DNA for the CDR3 is TGTGCCAGCAGGACCCCGGGAGAGGTTGAGACCCAGTACTTC. This encodes CASRTPGEVETQYF.

The count of this clone is one. The rearrangement uses TRBV28 and TRBJ2-7; TRBD1 aligns across 8 bases. This CDR3 is 17 amino acids long. Looked up from germline, CDR1 is MDHEN and CDR2 is SYDVKM. V dropped 5 bases and J dropped 5; count of bases not matched to a gene: 17. CDR3 nucleotide sequence: TGTGCCAGCAGTGGAACCGGAGACAGGGGTTTTAGCGACGAGCAGTACTTC. Translation gives CASSGTGDRGFSDEQYF.

This chain links TRBV30 with TRBJ2-1; D may be TRBD2 (6 bases). CDR1 and CDR2 from the germline V gene are GTSNPN and SVGIG (reference sequence). V gave up 3 bases and J gave up 10 bases, with 13 bases separating them. The CDR3 totals 12 residues. The DNA of the CDR3 is TGTGCCTGGAGGGAGGGGACCGCGGAGCAGTTCTTC. Its protein is CAWREGTAEQFF.

V usage is TRBV7-9 and J usage is TRBJ2-7; 7 bases agree with TRBD2. CDR3 length: 13 amino acids. CDR1 is SEHNR and CDR2 is FQNEAQ in the germline V gene (reference sequence). V dropped 5 bases and J dropped 3; count of bases not matched to a gene: 4. DNA for the CDR3: TGTGCCAGCAGCCCGGGGACTATCTACGAGCAGTACTTC. Translation: CASSPGTIYEQYF. The full variable domain, with the rest looked up from reference TRBV7-9 and TRBJ2-7, is DTGVSQNPRHKITKRGQNVTFRCDPISEHNRLYWYRQTLGQGPEFLTYFQNEAQLEKSRLLSDRFSAERPKGSFSTLEIQRTEQGDSAMYLCASSPGTIYEQYFGPGTRLTVT.